At least ten counts were recorded for the clone carrying this T cell receptor beta chain. Between the trimmed V and J ends, which lost 0 bases and 14 bases, there was a span of 14 bases. The CDR3 has 14 amino acids. Next came a second PCR, run for roughly 6 to 11 cycles, which used a sample-barcoded 5' primer along with a J-beta primer mix. TCRdb reprocessed the 5' RACE reads with MiXCR, giving one entry per CDR3 protein. The profile shows hundreds of thousands of distinct CDR3 sequences, 29% of them singletons. This record belongs to a study of blood T cells in healthy people across ages. The chain employs TRBV12-3 or TRBV12-4 and TRBJ1-6; D is uncertain. What was sequenced was blood. The clonotype originates from a woman aged 80 or older in good health. The DNA of the CDR3 is TGTGCCAGCAGTTTAGCCAGTACCCTTCGGTCCCTCCACTTT. It yields the protein CASSLASTLRSLHF.